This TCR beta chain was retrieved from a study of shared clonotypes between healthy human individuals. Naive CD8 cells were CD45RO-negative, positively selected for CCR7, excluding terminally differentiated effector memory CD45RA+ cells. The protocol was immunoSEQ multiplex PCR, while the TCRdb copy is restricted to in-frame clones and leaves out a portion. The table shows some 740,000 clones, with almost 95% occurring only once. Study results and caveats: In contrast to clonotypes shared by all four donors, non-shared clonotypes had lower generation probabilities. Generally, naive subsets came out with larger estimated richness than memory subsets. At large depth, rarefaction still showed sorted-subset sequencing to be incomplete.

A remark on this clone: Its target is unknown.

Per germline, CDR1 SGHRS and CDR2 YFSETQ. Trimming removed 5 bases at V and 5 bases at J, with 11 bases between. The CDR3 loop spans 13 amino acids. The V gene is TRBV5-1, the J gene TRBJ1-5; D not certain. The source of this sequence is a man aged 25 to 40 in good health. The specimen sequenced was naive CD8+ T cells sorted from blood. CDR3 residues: CASRMSGDQPQHF. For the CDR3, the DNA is TGCGCCAGCAGGATGTCGGGAGATCAGCCCCAGCATTTT.